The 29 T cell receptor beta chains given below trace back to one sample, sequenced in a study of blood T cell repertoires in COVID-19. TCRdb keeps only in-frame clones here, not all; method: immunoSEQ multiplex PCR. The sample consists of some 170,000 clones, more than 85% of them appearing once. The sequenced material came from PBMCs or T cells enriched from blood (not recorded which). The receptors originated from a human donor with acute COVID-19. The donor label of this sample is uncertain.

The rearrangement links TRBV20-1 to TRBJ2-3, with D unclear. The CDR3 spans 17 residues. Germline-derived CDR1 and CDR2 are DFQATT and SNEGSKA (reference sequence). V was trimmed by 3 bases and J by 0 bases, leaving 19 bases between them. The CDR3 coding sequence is TGCAGTGCTAGTCGGCGGCCCACATCCCGCAGCACAGATACGCAGTATTTT. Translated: CSASRRPTSRSTDTQYF.

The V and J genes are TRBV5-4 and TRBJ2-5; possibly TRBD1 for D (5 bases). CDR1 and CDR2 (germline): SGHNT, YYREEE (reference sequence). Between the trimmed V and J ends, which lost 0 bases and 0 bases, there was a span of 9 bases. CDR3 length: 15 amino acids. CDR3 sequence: CASSLDQGHQETQYF. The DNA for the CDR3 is TGTGCCAGCAGCTTGGATCAGGGCCACCAAGAGACCCAGTACTTC.

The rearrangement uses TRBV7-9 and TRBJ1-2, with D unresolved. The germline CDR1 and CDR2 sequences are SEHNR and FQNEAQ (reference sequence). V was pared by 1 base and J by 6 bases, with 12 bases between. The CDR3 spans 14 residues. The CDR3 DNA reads TGTGCCAGCAGCTTAGGACACCGAATAGATGGCTACACCTTC. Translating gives CASSLGHRIDGYTF.

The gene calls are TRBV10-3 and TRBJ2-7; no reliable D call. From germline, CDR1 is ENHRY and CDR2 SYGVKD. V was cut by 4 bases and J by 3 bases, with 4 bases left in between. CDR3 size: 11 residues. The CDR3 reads CAISADYEQYF. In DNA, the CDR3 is TGTGCCATCAGTGCAGACTACGAGCAGTACTTC.

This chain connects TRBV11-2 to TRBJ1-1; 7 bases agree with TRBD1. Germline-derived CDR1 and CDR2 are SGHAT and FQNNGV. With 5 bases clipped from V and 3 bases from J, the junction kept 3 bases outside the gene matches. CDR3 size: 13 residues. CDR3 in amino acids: CASSIDRDTEAFF. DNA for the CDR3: TGTGCCAGCAGCATCGACAGGGACACTGAAGCTTTCTTT.

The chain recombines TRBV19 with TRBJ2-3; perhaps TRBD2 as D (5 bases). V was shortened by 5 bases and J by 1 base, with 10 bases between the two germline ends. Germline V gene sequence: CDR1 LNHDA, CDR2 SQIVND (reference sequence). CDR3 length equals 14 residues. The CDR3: CASSPPGGTDTQYF. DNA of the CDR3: TGTGCCAGTAGTCCCCCCGGGGGCACAGATACGCAGTATTTT.

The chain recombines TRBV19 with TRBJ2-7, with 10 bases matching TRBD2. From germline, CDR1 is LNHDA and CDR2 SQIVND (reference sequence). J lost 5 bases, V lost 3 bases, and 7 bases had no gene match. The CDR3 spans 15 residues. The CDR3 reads CASSISGGAPHEQYF. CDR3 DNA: TGTGCCAGTAGTATCAGCGGGGGGGCGCCCCACGAGCAGTACTTC.

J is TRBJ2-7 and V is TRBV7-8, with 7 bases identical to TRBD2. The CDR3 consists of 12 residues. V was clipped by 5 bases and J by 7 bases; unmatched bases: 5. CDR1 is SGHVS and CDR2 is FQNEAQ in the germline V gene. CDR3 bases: TGTGCCAGCAGCCTCCGGGGGGAAGAGCAGTACTTC. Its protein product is CASSLRGEEQYF.

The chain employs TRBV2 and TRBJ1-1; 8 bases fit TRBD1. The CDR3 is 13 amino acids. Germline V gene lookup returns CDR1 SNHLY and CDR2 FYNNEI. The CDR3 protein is CATISGTGDEAFF. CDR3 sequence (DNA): TGTGCGACGATATCCGGGACAGGAGATGAAGCTTTCTTT.

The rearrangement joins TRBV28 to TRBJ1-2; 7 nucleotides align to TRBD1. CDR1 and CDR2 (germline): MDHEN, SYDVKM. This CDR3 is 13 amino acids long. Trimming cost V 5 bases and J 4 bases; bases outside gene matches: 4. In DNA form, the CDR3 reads TGTGCCAGCAGTCCGACAGGGAGCTATGGCTACACCTTC. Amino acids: CASSPTGSYGYTF.

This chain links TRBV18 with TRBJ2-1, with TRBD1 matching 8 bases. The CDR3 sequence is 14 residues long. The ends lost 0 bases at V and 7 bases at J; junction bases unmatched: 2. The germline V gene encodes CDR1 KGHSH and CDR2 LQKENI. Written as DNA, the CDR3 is TGTGCCAGCTCACCACCGGACAGGGCTAATGAGCAGTTCTTC. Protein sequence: CASSPPDRANEQFF.

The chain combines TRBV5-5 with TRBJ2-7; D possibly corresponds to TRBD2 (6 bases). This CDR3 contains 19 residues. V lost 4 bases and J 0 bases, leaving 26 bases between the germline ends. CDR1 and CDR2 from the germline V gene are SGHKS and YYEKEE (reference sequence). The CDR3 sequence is CASSRSGLPVSDSSYEQYF. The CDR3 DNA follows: TGTGCCAGCAGCCGTAGCGGCCTACCTGTAAGCGATAGCTCCTACGAGCAGTACTTC.

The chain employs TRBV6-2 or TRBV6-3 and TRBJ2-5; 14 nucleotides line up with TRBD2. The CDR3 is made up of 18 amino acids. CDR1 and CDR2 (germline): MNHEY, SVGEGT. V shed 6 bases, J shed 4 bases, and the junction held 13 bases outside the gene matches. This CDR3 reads CASSPGLAGGRWRETQYF. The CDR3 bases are TGTGCCAGCAGCCCCGGACTAGCGGGGGGCCGGTGGAGAGAGACCCAGTACTTC.

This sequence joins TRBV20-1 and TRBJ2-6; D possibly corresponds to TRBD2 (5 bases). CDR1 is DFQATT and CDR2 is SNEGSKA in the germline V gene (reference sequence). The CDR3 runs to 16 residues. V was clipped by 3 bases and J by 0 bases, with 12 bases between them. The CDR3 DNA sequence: TGCAGTGCTAGTGCGCCCCGGGGCTCTGGGGCCAACGTCCTGACTTTC. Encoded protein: CSASAPRGSGANVLTF.

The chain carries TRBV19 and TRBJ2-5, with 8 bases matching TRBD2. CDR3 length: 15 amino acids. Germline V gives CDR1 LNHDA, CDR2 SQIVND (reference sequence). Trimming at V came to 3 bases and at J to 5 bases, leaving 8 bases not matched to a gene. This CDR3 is CASSIERGGMETQYF. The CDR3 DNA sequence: TGTGCCAGTAGTATTGAACGGGGGGGTATGGAGACCCAGTACTTC.

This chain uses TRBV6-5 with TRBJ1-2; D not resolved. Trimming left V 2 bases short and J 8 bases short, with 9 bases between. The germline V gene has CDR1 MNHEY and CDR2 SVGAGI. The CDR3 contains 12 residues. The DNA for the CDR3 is TGTGCCAGCAGTTACAATCGGGAAGGCTACACCTTC. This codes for CASSYNREGYTF.

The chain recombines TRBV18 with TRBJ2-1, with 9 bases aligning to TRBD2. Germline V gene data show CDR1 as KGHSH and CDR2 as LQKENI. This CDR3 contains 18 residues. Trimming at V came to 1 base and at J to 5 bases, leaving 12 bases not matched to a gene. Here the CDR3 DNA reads TGTGCCAGCTCACCACATCGGCTAGCGGGGCGGTCGGACAATGAGCAGTTCTTC. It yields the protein CASSPHRLAGRSDNEQFF. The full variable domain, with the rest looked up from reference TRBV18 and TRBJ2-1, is NAGVMQNPRHLVRRRGQEARLRCSPMKGHSHVYWYRQLPEEGLKFMVYLQKENIIDESGMPKERFSAEFPKEGPSILRIQQVVRGDSAAYFCASSPHRLAGRSDNEQFFGPGTRLTVL.

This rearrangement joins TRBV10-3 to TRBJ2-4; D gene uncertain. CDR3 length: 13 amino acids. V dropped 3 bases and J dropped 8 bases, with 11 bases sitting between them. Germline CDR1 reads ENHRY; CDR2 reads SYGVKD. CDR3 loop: CAISESANDIQYF. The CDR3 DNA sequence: TGTGCCATCAGTGAATCCGCGAATGACATTCAGTACTTC.

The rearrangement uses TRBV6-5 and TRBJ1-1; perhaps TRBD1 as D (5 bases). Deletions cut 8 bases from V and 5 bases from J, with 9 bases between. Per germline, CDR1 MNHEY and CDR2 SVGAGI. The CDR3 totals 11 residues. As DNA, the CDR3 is TGTGCCAGCCAGGGTCTAACTGAAGCTTTCTTT. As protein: CASQGLTEAFF.

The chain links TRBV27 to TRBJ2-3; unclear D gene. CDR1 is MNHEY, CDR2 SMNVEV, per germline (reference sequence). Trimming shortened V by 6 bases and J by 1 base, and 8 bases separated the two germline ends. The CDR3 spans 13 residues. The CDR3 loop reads CASRRAGTDTQYF. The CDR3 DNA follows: TGTGCCAGCAGGCGTGCCGGCACAGATACGCAGTATTTT.

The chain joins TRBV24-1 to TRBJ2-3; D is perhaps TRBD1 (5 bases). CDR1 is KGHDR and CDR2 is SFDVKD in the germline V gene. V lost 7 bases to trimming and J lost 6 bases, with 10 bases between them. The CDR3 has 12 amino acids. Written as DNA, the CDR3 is TGTGCCACCAGGGACATCGGGGATACGCAGTATTTT. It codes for CATRDIGDTQYF.

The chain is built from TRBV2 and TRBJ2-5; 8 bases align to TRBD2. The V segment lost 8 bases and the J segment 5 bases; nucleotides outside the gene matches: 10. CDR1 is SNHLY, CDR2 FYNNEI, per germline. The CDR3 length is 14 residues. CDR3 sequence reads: CASGERGTGETQYF. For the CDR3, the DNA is TGTGCCAGCGGCGAGCGGGGGACCGGGGAGACCCAGTACTTC.

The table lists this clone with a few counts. The CDR3: CASSLLGDGYTF. The CDR3 DNA reads as TGCGCCAGCAGCTTGCTAGGGGATGGCTACACCTTC. The V call is TRBV5-1, the J call TRBJ1-2, with a weak D call TRBD1 (5 bases). CDR3 size: 12 residues. With 1 base removed from V and 6 bases from J, the gap between germline ends came to 7 bases. The germline CDR1 and CDR2 sequences are SGHRS and YFSETQ.

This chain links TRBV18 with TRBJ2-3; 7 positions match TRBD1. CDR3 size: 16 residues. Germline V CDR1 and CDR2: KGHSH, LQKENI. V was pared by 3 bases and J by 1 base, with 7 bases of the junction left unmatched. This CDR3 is CASSPTTGAGTDTQYF. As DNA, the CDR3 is TGTGCCAGCTCACCGACAACAGGGGCGGGCACAGATACGCAGTATTTT.

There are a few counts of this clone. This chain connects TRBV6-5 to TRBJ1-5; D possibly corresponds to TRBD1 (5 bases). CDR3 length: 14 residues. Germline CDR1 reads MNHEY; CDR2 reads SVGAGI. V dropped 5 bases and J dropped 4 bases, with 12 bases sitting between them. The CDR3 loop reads CASSLDSLNQPQHF. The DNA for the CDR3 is TGTGCCAGCAGTCTAGACAGTCTAAATCAGCCCCAGCATTTT.

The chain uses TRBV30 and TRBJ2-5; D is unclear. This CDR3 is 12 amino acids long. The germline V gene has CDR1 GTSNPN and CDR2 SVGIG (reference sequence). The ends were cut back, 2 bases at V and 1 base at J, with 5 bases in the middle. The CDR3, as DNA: TGTGCCTGGAGTAACGGCCAAGAGACCCAGTACTTC. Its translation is CAWSNGQETQYF.

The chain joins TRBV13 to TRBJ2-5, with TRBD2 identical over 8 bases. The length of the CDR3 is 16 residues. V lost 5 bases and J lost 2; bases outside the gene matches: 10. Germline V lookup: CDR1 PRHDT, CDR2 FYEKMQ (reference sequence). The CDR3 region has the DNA TGTGCCAGCAGCCAAGAGGGCGGGGGGATTCAAGAGACCCAGTACTTC. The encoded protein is CASSQEGGGIQETQYF.

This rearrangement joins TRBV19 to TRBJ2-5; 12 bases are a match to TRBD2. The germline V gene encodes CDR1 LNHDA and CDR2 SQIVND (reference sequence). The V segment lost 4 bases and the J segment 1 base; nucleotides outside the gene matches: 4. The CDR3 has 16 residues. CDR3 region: CASSTRTSGVQETQYF. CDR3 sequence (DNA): TGTGCCAGTAGTACCCGGACTAGCGGGGTCCAAGAGACCCAGTACTTC. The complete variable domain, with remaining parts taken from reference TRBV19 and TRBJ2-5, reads DGGITQSPKYLFRKEGQNVTLSCEQNLNHDAMYWYRQDPGQGLRLIYYSQIVNDFQKGDIAEGYSVSREKKESFPLTVTSAQKNPTAFYLCASSTRTSGVQETQYFGPGTRLLVL.

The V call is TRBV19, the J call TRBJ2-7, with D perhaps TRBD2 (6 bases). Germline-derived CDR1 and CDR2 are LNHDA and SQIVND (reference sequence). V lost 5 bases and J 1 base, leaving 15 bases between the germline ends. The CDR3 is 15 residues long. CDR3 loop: CASSDGGARSYEQYF. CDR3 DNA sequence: TGTGCCAGTAGTGATGGAGGGGCAAGATCCTACGAGCAGTACTTC.